The clone carrying this T cell receptor (beta chain) appeared a few times. The CDR3 sequence is 16 residues long. V was pared by 5 bases and J by 2 bases, with 18 bases between. Per germline, CDR1 SGHVS and CDR2 FNYEAQ. These data are taken from a study of blood T cell repertoires in COVID-19. On the study more broadly: Acute and convalescent COVID-19 samples came from the United States, Italy and Spain. Sources were T cells, B-cell-depleted T cells, or PBMCs; the material itself was cDNA or gDNA.

As processed by the authors: Estimation of nucleated cell counts was performed using reference gene primer amplification. The data were produced by immunoSEQ multiplex PCR, yet TCRdb's version contains in-frame clones alone and is incomplete. From that table come the V and J calls and clone size; the DNA was used to work out D and trimming. The sample yields 250,000 to 300,000 clones, 75% to 90% seen once. This sequence was found in a man aged 55 to 69 who had recovered from COVID-19. This chain connects TRBV7-6 to TRBJ2-5; D may be TRBD2 (6 bases). Input material: peripheral blood. CDR3 nucleotides: TGTGCCAGCAGCAAAGCCTTAGCGGAGCCGCAAGAGACCCAGTACTTC. Amino acids: CASSKALAEPQETQYF.